One sample yielded the 21 T cell receptor beta chains listed below, sequenced in a study of blood T cell repertoires in COVID-19. Using immunoSEQ multiplex PCR, the repertoire was profiled, and TCRdb retains in-frame clones only, with some absent. This sample has 200,000 to 300,000 clones, with around 80% found just once. The sequenced sample consisted of peripheral blood. All receptors come from a man between 60 and 70 years old with acute or convalescent COVID-19.

The chain recombines TRBV18 with TRBJ1-5; D is possibly TRBD1 (5 bases). This CDR3 spans 17 amino acids. V gave up 2 bases and J gave up 4 bases, with 18 bases separating them. Looked up from germline, CDR1 is KGHSH and CDR2 is LQKENI. CDR3 in DNA: TGTGCCAGCTCACCATTAGGACCAGGGATGGAAAATCAGCCCCAGCATTTT. This translates into CASSPLGPGMENQPQHF.

J is TRBJ2-3 and V is TRBV2; 14 nucleotides align to TRBD2. Germline CDR1 SNHLY, CDR2 FYNNEI. V was clipped by 6 bases and J by 6 bases; unmatched bases: 8. The CDR3 covers 16 residues. The CDR3 spells CASRVTSGRGVDTQYF. Here the CDR3 DNA reads TGTGCCAGCAGGGTGACTAGCGGGAGGGGAGTGGATACGCAGTATTTT.

The rearrangement joins TRBV10-3 to TRBJ1-2; a weak D match, TRBD1 (6 bases). The CDR3 covers 13 residues. Looked up from germline, CDR1 is ENHRY and CDR2 is SYGVKD. The V gene lost 7 bases and the J gene lost 7 bases, with 16 bases spanning the gap. The CDR3: CAIMGGGAGGYTF. The CDR3 DNA is TGTGCCATCATGGGAGGGGGGGCCGGTGGCTACACCTTC.

The chain links TRBV27 to TRBJ2-2; 7 positions agree with TRBD1. Per the germline V gene, CDR1 is MNHEY and CDR2 is SMNVEV (reference sequence). V shed 1 base, J shed 7 bases, and the junction held 15 bases outside the gene matches. The CDR3 runs to 18 residues. Here the CDR3 reads CASSLYGFGQDIGGELFF. In nucleotides, the CDR3 is TGTGCCAGCAGTTTATACGGTTTTGGACAGGATATTGGCGGGGAGCTGTTTTTT.

This clone was seen a few times. The rearrangement links TRBV7-2 to TRBJ2-1; 9 bases line up with TRBD2. CDR3 length: 15 amino acids. The V and J ends lost 4 bases and 7 bases, in that order; junction bases with no gene match: 8. Germline V gene lookup returns CDR1 SGHTA and CDR2 FQGNSA. The chain's CDR3 is CASSWRTGLANEQFF. CDR3 nucleotide sequence: TGTGCCAGCAGCTGGAGAACGGGACTAGCAAATGAGCAGTTCTTC.

This clone came up once. The rearrangement joins TRBV18 to TRBJ1-1, with TRBD1 as a possible D gene (6 bases). Trimming cost V 2 bases and J 6 bases, with 16 bases left between them. The germline V gene encodes CDR1 KGHSH and CDR2 LQKENI. This CDR3 contains 15 residues. CDR3 region: CASSPSTLQGSEAFF. DNA of the CDR3: TGTGCCAGCTCACCATCTACCCTACAGGGATCTGAAGCTTTCTTT.

This chain joins TRBV11-3 and TRBJ2-7; D possibly corresponds to TRBD2 (6 bases). Between the trimmed V and J ends, which lost 8 bases and 2 bases, there was a span of 16 bases. CDR3 length equals 14 residues. Looked up from germline, CDR1 is SGHNT and CDR2 is YENEEA. DNA for the CDR3: TGTGCCAGCCCGAGAACGGGGGACCCCTACGAGCAGTACTTC. Amino acid sequence: CASPRTGDPYEQYF. Supplemented by reference TRBV11-3 and TRBJ2-7, the full variable domain reads EAGVVQSPRYKIIEKKQPVAFWCNPISGHNTLYWYLQNLGQGPELLIRYENEEAVDDSQLPKDRFSAERLKGVDSTLKIQPAELGDSAVYLCASPRTGDPYEQYFGPGTRLTVT.

J is TRBJ2-7 and V is TRBV6-2 or TRBV6-3, with 10 bases matching TRBD2. V was pared by 1 base and J by 2 bases, with 8 bases of the junction left unmatched. From germline, CDR1 is MNHEY and CDR2 SVGEGT. The CDR3 runs to 17 residues. As DNA, the CDR3 is TGTGCCAGCAGTTACTGGGCTAGCGGGAGCCTTACCTACGAGCAGTACTTC. Residues: CASSYWASGSLTYEQYF.

This chain links TRBV4-2 with TRBJ2-7; possibly TRBD1 for D (6 bases). Looked up from germline, CDR1 is LGHNA and CDR2 is YNFKEQ. The ends were cut back, 5 bases at V and 2 bases at J, with 13 bases in the middle. The CDR3 consists of 14 residues. The DNA for the CDR3 is TGTGCCAGCAGCAACAGGGCCGGGCCCTACGAGCAGTACTTC. Encoded protein: CASSNRAGPYEQYF.

On this clone: An end of the junction differs from the germline gene, which may be a read error. V is TRBV7-8 and J is TRBJ2-7; 7 bases align to TRBD1. This CDR3 comprises 15 residues. Germline V gene data show CDR1 as SGHVS and CDR2 as FQNEAQ. CDR3 in amino acids: CASSLAEGQAYEQYF. The CDR3 DNA sequence: TGTGCCAGCAGCCTAGCCGAAGGACAGGCCTACGAGCAGTACTTC.

This clone appeared a few times. The chain joins TRBV11-2 to TRBJ2-7; D may be TRBD2 (6 bases). This CDR3 is built from 13 residues. In germline, CDR1 is SGHAT, CDR2 FQNNGV. Deletions cut 1 base from V and 3 bases from J, with 7 bases between. CDR3 region: CASSLVEGYEQYF. The DNA of the CDR3 is TGTGCCAGCAGCTTAGTGGAGGGCTACGAGCAGTACTTC. The full variable domain, completed using reference TRBV11-2 and TRBJ2-7, is EAGVAQSPRYKIIEKRQSVAFWCNPISGHATLYWYQQILGQGPKLLIQFQNNGVVDDSQLPKDRFSAERLKGVDSTLKIQPAKLEDSAVYLCASSLVEGYEQYFGPGTRLTVT.

The chain recombines TRBV24-1 with TRBJ2-7, with 8 bases fitting TRBD1. Per germline, CDR1 KGHDR and CDR2 SFDVKD. Germline trimming cut 4 bases from V and 6 bases from J; bases unmatched to any gene: 10. The CDR3 covers 15 residues. The CDR3 spells CATSDSGTGTGEQYF. CDR3 DNA: TGTGCCACCAGTGACTCCGGGACAGGTACGGGCGAGCAGTACTTC.

The chain employs TRBV21-1 and TRBJ2-4; TRBD1 was called by the table and not checked on the DNA. TRBV21-1 represents a pseudogene. This CDR3 has 15 amino acids. Here the CDR3 DNA reads TGTGCCAGCAGCAAACGGACAGGGAAAAAAAACATTCAGTACTTC. Protein: CASSKRTGKKNIQYF.

The rearrangement joins TRBV30 to TRBJ2-5; TRBD2 might be the D (6 bases). The CDR3 is 17 residues long. V was clipped by 0 bases and J by 2 bases, with 19 bases between them. In germline, CDR1 is GTSNPN, CDR2 SVGIG (reference sequence). The CDR3 loop is CAWSVPEGPGDQETQYF. In DNA, the CDR3 is TGTGCCTGGAGTGTGCCGGAGGGACCGGGGGATCAAGAGACCCAGTACTTC. Full variable domain (remainder filled in from reference TRBV30 and TRBJ2-5): SQTIHQWPATLVQPVGSPLSLECTVEGTSNPNLYWYRQAAGRGLQLLFYSVGIGQISSEVPQNLSASRPQDRQFILSSKKLLLSDSGFYLCAWSVPEGPGDQETQYFGPGTRLLVL.

This chain links TRBV27 with TRBJ2-7, with 7 bases identical to TRBD2. Germline V CDR1 and CDR2: MNHEY, SMNVEV (reference sequence). The CDR3 totals 15 residues. V lost 4 bases, J lost 4 bases, and 10 bases stayed unmatched. CDR3 protein: CASSSAERGVYEQYF. Here the CDR3 DNA reads TGTGCCAGCAGTTCCGCTGAGCGGGGTGTTTACGAGCAGTACTTC.

V gene TRBV18 combines with J gene TRBJ2-3; D might be TRBD1 (7 bases). The CDR3 runs to 14 residues. The V end was cut by 6 bases, the J end by 2 bases, with 12 bases between. Germline lookup yields CDR1 KGHSH and CDR2 LQKENI. CDR3 bases: TGTGCCAGCTCGGAGGGGGCGGTCACAGATACGCAGTATTTT. This gives the protein CASSEGAVTDTQYF.

The chain is built from TRBV7-9 and TRBJ2-3; tentatively, D is TRBD2 (5 bases). The CDR3 spans 19 residues. V was shortened by 0 bases and J by 1 base, with 20 bases between the two germline ends. CDR1 SEHNR and CDR2 FQNEAQ come from the germline V gene (reference sequence). The CDR3 spells CASSLAGGRRQTRTDTQYF. The CDR3 DNA is TGTGCCAGCAGCTTAGCCGGAGGTAGGAGACAAACCCGCACAGATACGCAGTATTTT.

About this clone itself: At the DNA level, this CDR3 is encoded by other sequences in the same sample as well. The chain carries TRBV6-4 and TRBJ1-1, with 7 nucleotides matching TRBD1. Looked up from germline, CDR1 is MRHNA and CDR2 is SNTAGT. This CDR3 has 13 amino acids. Trimming took 6 bases from V and 2 from J; bases not matched to a gene: 3. The CDR3 coding sequence is TGTGCCAGCAGGGGGACAGCAAACACTGAAGCTTTCTTT. It translates to CASRGTANTEAFF.

The genes are TRBV6-5 and TRBJ1-6, with D possibly TRBD1 on 6 matching bases. The length of the CDR3 is 13 residues. Per the germline V gene, CDR1 is MNHEY and CDR2 is SVGAGI. V was shortened by 7 bases and J by 6 bases, with 10 bases between the two germline ends. CDR3 loop: CASNRDPNSPLHF. The CDR3, as DNA: TGTGCCAGCAACAGGGATCCTAATTCACCCCTCCACTTT.

The rearrangement joins TRBV10-3 to TRBJ2-5; D is possibly TRBD2 (7 bases). In germline, CDR1 is ENHRY, CDR2 SYGVKD. This CDR3 has 14 residues. Trimming left V 11 bases short and J 4 bases short, with 20 bases between. CDR3 sequence: CAAMSGGGGETQYF. CDR3 DNA sequence: TGTGCCGCCATGTCGGGGGGAGGGGGAGAGACCCAGTACTTC.

This clone was recorded once. The genes are TRBV9 and TRBJ1-5, with D possibly being TRBD1 (5 bases). The germline V gene has CDR1 SGDLS and CDR2 YYNGEE. The V and J ends lost 0 bases and 5 bases respectively, with 12 bases between them. This CDR3 is 15 amino acids long. In nucleotides, the CDR3 is TGTGCCAGCAGCGTAGTGGGTCAGGGTCATCAGCCCCAGCATTTT. This gives the protein CASSVVGQGHQPQHF.